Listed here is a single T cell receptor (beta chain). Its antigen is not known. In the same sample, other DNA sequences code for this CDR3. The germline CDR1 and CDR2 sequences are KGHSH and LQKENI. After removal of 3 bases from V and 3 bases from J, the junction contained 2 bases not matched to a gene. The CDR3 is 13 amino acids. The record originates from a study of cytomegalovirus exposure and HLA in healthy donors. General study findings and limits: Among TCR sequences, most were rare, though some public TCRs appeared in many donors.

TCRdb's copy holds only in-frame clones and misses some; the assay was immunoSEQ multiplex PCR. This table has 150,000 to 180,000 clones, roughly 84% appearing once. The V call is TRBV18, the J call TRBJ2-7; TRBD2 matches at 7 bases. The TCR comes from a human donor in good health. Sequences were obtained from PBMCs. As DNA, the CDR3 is TGTGCCAGCTCACCCGGGGGGAACTACGAGCAGTACTTC. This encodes CASSPGGNYEQYF. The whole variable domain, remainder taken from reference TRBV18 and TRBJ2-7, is NAGVMQNPRHLVRRRGQEARLRCSPMKGHSHVYWYRQLPEEGLKFMVYLQKENIIDESGMPKERFSAEFPKEGPSILRIQQVVRGDSAAYFCASSPGGNYEQYFGPGTRLTVT.